The 18 T cell receptor beta chains in this list originate from one sample, sequenced in a study of blood T cell repertoires in COVID-19 (TCRdb year 2020). Library construction relied on the immunoSEQ multiplex PCR assay. This immuneACCESS table, as held by TCRdb, lists in-frame sequences with V and J called but not all clones. Of the missing ones, under half trace to an unresolved V gene in checked studies; the others have no known cause. The sample has about 380,000 clones on record, around 87% of them singletons. Together, the top ten hold 5% to 8.5% of the sample. What was sequenced was peripheral blood. These receptors originate from a man aged 18 to 35 with active or convalescent COVID-19.

This clone appeared a single time. CDR3 nucleotides: TGTGCCAGCAGCACCCACAGGGGATTGGGGGAAAAACTGTTTTTT. Residues: CASSTHRGLGEKLFF. The chain recombines TRBV7-9 with TRBJ1-4; 7 nucleotides line up with TRBD1. The germline V gene encodes CDR1 SEHNR and CDR2 FQNEAQ (reference sequence). V lost 5 bases and J lost 8; bases outside the gene matches: 11. CDR3 size: 15 residues.

The chain couples TRBV9 to TRBJ1-3; D not certain. The ends were cut back, 2 bases at V and 4 bases at J, with 13 bases in the middle. This CDR3 spans 15 amino acids. Per germline, CDR1 SGDLS and CDR2 YYNGEE. The CDR3 DNA reads as TGTGCCAGCAGCGTGAGGTCGGGTTCCGGAAACACCATATATTTT. It yields the protein CASSVRSGSGNTIYF.

The chain couples TRBV7-9 to TRBJ1-6; D is ambiguous. The CDR3 sequence is 15 residues long. In germline, CDR1 is SEHNR, CDR2 FQNEAQ (reference sequence). Trimming cost V 1 base and J 7 bases, with 11 bases left between them. CDR3 nucleotide sequence: TGTGCCAGCAGCTTAGTGGGCCGCCGGAATTCACCCCTCCACTTT. Translation gives CASSLVGRRNSPLHF.

The chain employs TRBV5-1 and TRBJ1-2; 7 bases agree with TRBD1. Germline CDR1 reads SGHRS; CDR2 reads YFSETQ. There are 15 residues in the CDR3. Trimming took 4 bases from V and 5 from J; bases not matched to a gene: 11. CDR3 region: CASSGETGTDYGYTF. CDR3 nucleotide sequence: TGCGCCAGCAGCGGGGAGACAGGGACGGATTATGGCTACACCTTC.

The J gene is TRBJ1-2, the V gene TRBV10-2; 7 nucleotides match TRBD1. The germline gives CDR1 WSHSY, CDR2 SAAADI. The J segment lost 4 bases and the V segment lost 6 bases, leaving 2 bases of the junction unmatched. CDR3 size: 12 residues. CDR3 coding DNA: TGCGCCAGCAGGACAGGGAGCTATGGCTACACCTTC. This gives the protein CASRTGSYGYTF.

The V and J genes are TRBV5-4 and TRBJ2-5; 7 nucleotides align to TRBD2. The CDR3 is 14 amino acids. The junction had 5 bases not matched to a gene; V was cut back by 4 bases and J by 2 bases. Germline CDR1 reads SGHNT; CDR2 reads YYREEE (reference sequence). The CDR3 sequence is CASSPPGLQETQYF. CDR3 DNA: TGTGCCAGCAGCCCTCCGGGACTACAAGAGACCCAGTACTTC.

V gene TRBV4-3 combines with J gene TRBJ2-7; 7 positions agree with TRBD2. Germline V gene lookup returns CDR1 LGHNA and CDR2 YSLEER. The CDR3 sequence is 15 residues long. J lost 3 bases, V lost 0 bases, and 5 bases had no gene match. CDR3 in amino acids: CASSQDQAGDYEQYF. Written as DNA, the CDR3 is TGCGCCAGCAGCCAAGATCAGGCGGGGGACTACGAGCAGTACTTC.

V usage is TRBV11-2 and J usage is TRBJ2-3; the D gene is possibly TRBD2 (5 bases). The CDR3 runs 15 residues. The V end lost 5 bases, the J end lost 2 bases, and 14 bases lay between the germline ends. CDR1 and CDR2 from the germline V gene are SGHAT and FQNNGV. CDR3 protein: CASSVLSGFTDTQYF. For the CDR3, the DNA is TGTGCCAGCAGCGTACTATCGGGGTTCACAGATACGCAGTATTTT.

The rearrangement uses TRBV11-1 and TRBJ2-1; 14 bases line up with TRBD2. Trimming at V came to 5 bases and at J to 16 bases, leaving 7 bases not matched to a gene. The CDR3 runs 13 residues. Germline assignment: CDR1 SGHAT and CDR2 FQDESV (reference sequence). CDR3 in DNA: TGTGCCAGCAGCCGGACTAGCGGGGGGCCCTTATTCTTC. It encodes CASSRTSGGPLFF.

The chain links TRBV27 to TRBJ1-3; 7 bases are a match to TRBD1. Per germline, CDR1 MNHEY and CDR2 SMNVEV (reference sequence). This CDR3 has 16 residues. With 5 bases clipped from V and 1 base from J, the junction kept 8 bases outside the gene matches. CDR3 nucleotide sequence: TGTGCCAGCAGTAAACAGGGGAGTGGGTCTGGAAACACCATATATTTT. Protein sequence: CASSKQGSGSGNTIYF.

The chain has TRBV12-5 and TRBJ2-7; D unresolved. The CDR3 loop spans 13 amino acids. Germline assignment: CDR1 LGHNT and CDR2 FRNRAP. Trimming left V 1 base short and J 5 bases short, with 9 bases between. The CDR3 loop is CASGLDISHEQYF. CDR3 DNA sequence: TGTGCTAGTGGTTTGGATATCTCTCACGAGCAGTACTTC. Full variable domain (outside the CDR3, taken from reference TRBV12-5 and TRBJ2-7): DARVTQTPRHKVTEMGQEVTMRCQPILGHNTVFWYRQTMMQGLELLAYFRNRAPLDDSGMPKDRFSAEMPDATLATLKIQPSEPRDSAVYFCASGLDISHEQYFGPGTRLTVT.

The V call is TRBV28, the J call TRBJ1-1; 10 bases fit TRBD1. CDR3 size: 18 residues. Per germline, CDR1 MDHEN and CDR2 SYDVKM. Trimming took 4 bases from V and 1 from J; bases not matched to a gene: 12. The CDR3 reads CASSSSGTGVYGNTEAFF. CDR3 coding DNA: TGTGCCAGCAGTTCATCCGGGACAGGGGTGTATGGGAACACTGAAGCTTTCTTT.

This sequence joins TRBV9 and TRBJ1-2; no reliable D call. Germline values: CDR1 SGDLS, CDR2 YYNGEE. V was shortened by 4 bases and J by 4 bases, with 14 bases between the two germline ends. This CDR3 is built from 14 residues. Written as DNA, the CDR3 is TGTGCCAGCAGCCCGTATCGGGAATTCTATGGCTACACCTTC. Amino acid sequence: CASSPYREFYGYTF.

This rearrangement joins TRBV27 to TRBJ2-7, with TRBD2 matching 7 bases. CDR3 length: 14 amino acids. Per germline, CDR1 MNHEY and CDR2 SMNVEV (reference sequence). V lost 6 bases, J lost 6 bases, and 11 bases stayed unmatched. The CDR3 here is CASRDGGSISEQYF. The DNA of the CDR3 is TGTGCCAGCAGGGATGGCGGGAGTATCAGCGAGCAGTACTTC.

The rearrangement links TRBV9 to TRBJ2-7; perhaps TRBD1 as D (6 bases). Germline V CDR1 and CDR2: SGDLS, YYNGEE. Trimming removed 4 bases at V and 3 bases at J, with 11 bases between. CDR3 length equals 13 residues. CDR3 sequence reads: CASSPEGDYEQYF. The CDR3 DNA reads as TGTGCCAGCAGCCCCGAGGGGGACTACGAGCAGTACTTC.

The chain uses TRBV4-3 and TRBJ1-2; no firm D call. CDR3 size: 16 residues. Germline V gene sequence: CDR1 LGHNA, CDR2 YSLEER. V gave up 3 bases and J gave up 3 bases, with 17 bases separating them. The CDR3 region is CASSHQGGGSDYGYTF. The CDR3 coding sequence is TGCGCCAGCAGCCACCAAGGCGGAGGGTCAGACTATGGCTACACCTTC.

The rearrangement links TRBV5-5 to TRBJ1-3, with D unresolved. Germline CDR1 and CDR2: SGHKS and YYEKEE (reference sequence). V lost 4 bases to trimming and J lost 0 bases, with 11 bases between them. The CDR3 spans 15 residues. CDR3 loop: CASSLGSSSGNTIYF. The CDR3 DNA reads as TGTGCCAGCAGCCTCGGGTCGAGCTCTGGAAACACCATATATTTT.

The chain recombines TRBV18 with TRBJ2-3; 10 nucleotides align to TRBD2. Per germline, CDR1 KGHSH and CDR2 LQKENI. J was trimmed by 2 bases and V by 4 bases; bases with no gene match: 6. This CDR3 has 16 residues. The CDR3, as DNA: TGTGCCAGCTCACGGTCTAGCGGGGGTTCCACAGATACGCAGTATTTT. It is translated as CASSRSSGGSTDTQYF.